Below, one TCR beta chain is given with its context. Germline trimming cut 1 base from V and 6 bases from J; bases unmatched to any gene: 9. Looked up from germline, CDR1 is SGHTS and CDR2 is YDEGEE. The CDR3 sequence is 15 residues long. These data are taken from a study of technical replicates of blood from a few donors. Profiling relied on immunoSEQ multiplex PCR, and the TCRdb table lists in-frame clones only, not all of them. The data contain about 69,000 clones, approximately 89% of them singletons. This clonotype originated in a human donor in good health. Some clones in this sample may be carry-over from other donors' samples. The chain uses TRBV5-8 and TRBJ1-1, with 7 bases identical to TRBD1. Sequencing was performed on PBMCs. CDR3 DNA: TGTGCCAGCAGCTTGTTAGGGGGCGGTAAGGCTGAAGCTTTCTTT. This sequence encodes CASSLLGGGKAEAFF.